This T cell receptor (beta chain) was profiled in a study of blood T cell repertoires in COVID-19. CDR3 length: 15 residues. The germline V and J ends were trimmed by 1 base and 0 bases, with 10 bases remaining between them. Germline V gives CDR1 SEHNR, CDR2 FQNEAQ (reference sequence). Clones were read by immunoSEQ multiplex PCR, and TCRdb kept only the in-frame ones, dropping some. Of more than 250,000 clones in the sample, 87% are singletons; the top ten hold approximately 5.7%. Sequenced input: PBMCs or T cells enriched from blood (not recorded which). The receptor was derived from a woman aged 40 to 49 who had recovered from COVID-19. The chain is built from TRBV7-9 and TRBJ2-7; perhaps TRBD2 as D (6 bases). CDR3 region: CASSLGGALSYEQYF. The CDR3 DNA reads as TGTGCCAGCAGCTTAGGCGGGGCCCTCTCCTACGAGCAGTACTTC.